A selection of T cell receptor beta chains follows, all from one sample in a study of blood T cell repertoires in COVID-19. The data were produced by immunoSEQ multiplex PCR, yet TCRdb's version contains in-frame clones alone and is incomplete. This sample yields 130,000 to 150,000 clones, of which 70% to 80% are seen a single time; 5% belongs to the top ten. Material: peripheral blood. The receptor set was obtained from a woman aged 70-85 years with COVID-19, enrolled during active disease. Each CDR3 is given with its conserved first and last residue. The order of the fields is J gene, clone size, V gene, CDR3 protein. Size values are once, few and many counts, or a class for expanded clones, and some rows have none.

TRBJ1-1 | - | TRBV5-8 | CASSLDRGVYTEAFF
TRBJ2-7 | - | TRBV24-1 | CATSDLGGDGTYEQYF
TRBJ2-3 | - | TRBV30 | CAWSSGGTDTQYF
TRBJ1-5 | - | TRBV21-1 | CASRNNAGVHQPQHF
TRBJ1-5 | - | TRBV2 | CASSRGQAVNNQPQHF
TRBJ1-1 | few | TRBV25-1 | CASSETGSAAFF
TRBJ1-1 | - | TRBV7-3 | CASSSGGTGVFEAFF
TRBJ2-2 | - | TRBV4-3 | CASSQDAGALNTGELFF
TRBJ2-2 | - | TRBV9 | CASSPGHRNTGELFF
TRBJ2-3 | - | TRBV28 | CASSSLAGTSTDTQYF
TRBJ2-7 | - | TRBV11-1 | CASSSQGGIYEQYF
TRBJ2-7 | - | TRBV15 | CATSRDGPSVEQYF
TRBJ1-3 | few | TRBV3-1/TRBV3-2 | CASSQNTGSGNTIYF
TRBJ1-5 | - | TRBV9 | CASSVASTGPQHF
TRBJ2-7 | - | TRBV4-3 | CASSRQAGDEQYF
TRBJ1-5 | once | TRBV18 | CASSPGTGTNQPQHF
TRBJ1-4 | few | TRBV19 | CASRSRQNNEKLFF
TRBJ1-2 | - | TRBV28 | CASTKRDGTVANYGYTF
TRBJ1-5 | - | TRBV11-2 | CASSLARDQPQHF
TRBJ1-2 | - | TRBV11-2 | CASSLAGYGYTF
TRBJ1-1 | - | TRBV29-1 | CSVVDRKNTEAFF
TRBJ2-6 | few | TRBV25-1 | CASSPGGNVLTF
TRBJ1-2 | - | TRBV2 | CASKEVGLTNYGYTF
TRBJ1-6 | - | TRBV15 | CATSGDFLSPLHF
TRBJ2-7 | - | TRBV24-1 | CATSAKGVAYEQYF
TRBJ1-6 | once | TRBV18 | CASSLEPPGAYNSPLHF
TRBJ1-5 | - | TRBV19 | CASSPRNQPQHF